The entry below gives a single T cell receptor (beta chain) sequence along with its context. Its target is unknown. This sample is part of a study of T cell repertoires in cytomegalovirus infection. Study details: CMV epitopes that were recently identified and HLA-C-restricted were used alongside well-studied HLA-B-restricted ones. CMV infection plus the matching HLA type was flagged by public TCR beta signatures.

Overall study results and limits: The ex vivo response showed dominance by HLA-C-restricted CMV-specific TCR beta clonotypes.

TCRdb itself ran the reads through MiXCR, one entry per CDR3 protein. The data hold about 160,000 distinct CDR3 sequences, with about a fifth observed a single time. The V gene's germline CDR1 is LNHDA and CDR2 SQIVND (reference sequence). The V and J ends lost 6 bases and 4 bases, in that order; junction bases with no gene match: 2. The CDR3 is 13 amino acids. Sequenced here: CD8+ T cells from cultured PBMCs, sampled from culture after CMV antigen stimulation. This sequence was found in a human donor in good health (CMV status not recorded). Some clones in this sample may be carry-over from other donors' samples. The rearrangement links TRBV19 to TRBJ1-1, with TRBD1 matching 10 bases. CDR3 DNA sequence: TGTGCCAGTAGCGACAGGGGGCTCACTGAAGCTTTCTTT. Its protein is CASSDRGLTEAFF.